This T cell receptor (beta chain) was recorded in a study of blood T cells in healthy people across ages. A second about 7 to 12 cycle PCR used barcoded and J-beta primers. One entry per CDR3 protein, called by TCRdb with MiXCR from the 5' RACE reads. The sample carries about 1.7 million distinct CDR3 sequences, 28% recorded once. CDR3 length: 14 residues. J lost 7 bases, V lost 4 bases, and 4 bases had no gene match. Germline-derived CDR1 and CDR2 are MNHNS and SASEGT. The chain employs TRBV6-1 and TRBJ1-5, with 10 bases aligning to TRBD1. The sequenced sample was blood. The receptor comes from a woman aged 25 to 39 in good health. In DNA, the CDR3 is TGTGCCAGCAGTGCCGAGACAGGGGGCCAGCCCCAGCATTTT. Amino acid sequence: CASSAETGGQPQHF.